This T cell receptor beta chain appears in the sequencing data of a study of post-analysis software for immune sequencing data. Points from the study as a whole: A handful of TRBV segments were significantly more frequent in patients than in controls. TRBV5-6, TRBV5-1 and TRBV20-1 were among these segments.

Turning to this clonotype: Its antigen is not identified.

Germline V gene lookup returns CDR1 ENHRY and CDR2 SYGVKD. CDR3 length: 12 amino acids. Deletions cut 4 bases from V and 11 bases from J, with 12 bases between. Each TCR beta cDNA library carried unique molecular identifiers. TCRdb processed the PCR reads anew with MiXCR; each CDR3 protein has one entry. The sample gives about 430,000 distinct CDR3 sequences, approximately 38% of which show up once; approximately 7.6% is in the top ten. The sequence was collected from a girl aged 2-9 years with multiple sclerosis. The specimen sequenced was blood. The chain employs TRBV10-3 and TRBJ2-1; no clear D gene. CDR3: CAISGDPPQQFF. The DNA of the CDR3 is TGTGCCATCAGTGGAGACCCTCCCCAGCAGTTCTTC.